The following is a TCR beta chain sequence with its context. The antigen remains unidentified. The method was immunoSEQ multiplex PCR; TCRdb's version includes in-frame clones alone and lacks a portion of them. The table lists roughly 100,000 clones, around 94% of them singletons, with 2% to 2.5% in the top ten. These data belong to a study of T cell responses to AZD1222 COVID-19 vaccine. Study-wide results and caveats: After the peak T cell response, and only then, were repertoires sampled.

The CDR3 runs 16 residues. Germline CDR1 reads LNHNV; CDR2 reads YYDKDF (reference sequence). V shed 6 bases and J 1 base; nucleotides not matched to a gene: 6. Sequencing was performed on peripheral blood, taken on day 0 of AZD1222 vaccination. V usage is TRBV15 and J usage is TRBJ2-2; TRBD2 agrees at 9 bases. The sequence was collected from an adult in good health. CDR3 sequence: CATRTAGGMNTGELFF. The CDR3 bases are TGTGCCACCAGGACAGCGGGAGGAATGAACACCGGGGAGCTGTTTTTT.